In its sample, the clone carrying this T cell receptor beta chain was seen a few times. Some clones are missing from TCRdb's copy, which holds only in-frame ones; the method was immunoSEQ multiplex PCR. Of over 75,000 clones detected, roughly 87% appear once; the ten largest clones hold 5% to 5.5%. The source of the sample is a study of blood T cell repertoires in COVID-19. Study-wide context: The United States, Italy and Spain provided the acute and convalescent COVID-19 samples. Sources were T cells, B-cell-depleted T cells, or PBMCs; the material itself was cDNA or gDNA.

CDR1 is KGHSH, CDR2 LQKENI, per germline. The V segment lost 6 bases and the J segment 4 bases; nucleotides outside the gene matches: 6. The CDR3 is 15 amino acids. The source of this sequence is a woman older than 75 with active COVID-19. This chain joins TRBV18 and TRBJ2-1; 10 bases fit TRBD1. Sequencing was done on a sample of peripheral blood. The CDR3 sequence: CASSPPDRGYNEQFF. The CDR3 DNA is TGTGCCAGCTCCCCTCCGGACAGGGGGTACAATGAGCAGTTCTTC.